Described below is a single T cell receptor beta chain sequence and its context. The sample comes from a study of CD8 T cells in Susac syndrome. Random-hexamer reverse transcription was applied to roughly 0.5 to 1 ug RNA. TCRdb processed the immunoSEQ multiplex PCR reads anew with MiXCR; each CDR3 protein has one entry. There are roughly 130,000 distinct CDR3 sequences in the sample; about 95% occur only once, and approximately 0.12% lies in the top ten. The CDR3 has 15 amino acids. Germline-derived CDR1 and CDR2 are SGHRS and YFSETQ. Trimming removed 1 base at V and 4 bases at J, with 9 bases between.

This TCR derives from a human donor in good health. The chain couples TRBV5-1 to TRBJ2-6; D remains unclear. Material: CD4+ T cells from PBMCs. CDR3 residues: CASSLQTSGANVLTF. As DNA, the CDR3 is TGCGCCAGCAGCTTGCAGACATCGGGGGCCAACGTCCTGACTTTC.